A single T cell receptor beta chain is shown here with its context. Its antigen is still unknown. This entry belongs to a study of T cell responses to AZD1222 COVID-19 vaccine. Whole-study context: Timing groups of about 4 and about 12 weeks for second doses were pooled. Findings and caveats of the study: Scientists sampled the repertoires only once the peak T cell response had passed. Nearly half of spike-specific TCRs reportedly target variant regions that are unmutated in the B.1.351 and B.1.1.7 variants. Clonal diversity may have been underestimated, and the donors were mostly white British, with more females than males.

Sequencing used immunoSEQ multiplex PCR; TCRdb keeps in-frame clones, though not all of them. The sample carries more than 85,000 clones, about 91% recorded once. The V and J ends lost 5 bases and 12 bases, in that order; junction bases with no gene match: 10. In germline, CDR1 is SNHLY, CDR2 FYNNEI. This CDR3 has 12 amino acids. The chain links TRBV2 to TRBJ2-7, with 7 bases that match TRBD1. The sequence was obtained from an adult in good health. Here the sequenced sample was peripheral blood, taken on day 0 of AZD1222 vaccination. CDR3 sequence (DNA): TGTGCCAGCAGTCTAGACAGGGTGGTTTGGTACTTC. It encodes CASSLDRVVWYF.